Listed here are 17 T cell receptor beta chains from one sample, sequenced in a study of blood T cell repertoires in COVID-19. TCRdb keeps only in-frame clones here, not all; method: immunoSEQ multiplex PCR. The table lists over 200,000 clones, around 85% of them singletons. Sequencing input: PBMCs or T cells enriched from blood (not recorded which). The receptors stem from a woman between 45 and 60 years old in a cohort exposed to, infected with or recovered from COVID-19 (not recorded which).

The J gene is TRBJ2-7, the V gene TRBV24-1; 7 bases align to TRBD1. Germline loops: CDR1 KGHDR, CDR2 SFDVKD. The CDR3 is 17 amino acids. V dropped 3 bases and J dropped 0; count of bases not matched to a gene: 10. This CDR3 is CATSDGTQGPNSYEQYF. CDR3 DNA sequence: TGTGCCACCAGTGATGGAACACAGGGGCCGAACTCCTACGAGCAGTACTTC.

CDR3 DNA sequence: TGTGCCAGCACCCAGGGGAACGAGCAGTACTTC. This sequence encodes CASTQGNEQYF. The genes are TRBV19 and TRBJ2-7, with D perhaps TRBD1 (6 bases). Trimming took off 9 bases at V and 5 bases at J, with 11 bases between the two ends. There are 11 residues in the CDR3. Germline CDR1 is LNHDA and CDR2 is SQIVND (reference sequence).

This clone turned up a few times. The CDR3 here is CASSDLAGGYNEQFF. The CDR3 DNA is TGTGCCAGCAGTGACCTAGCGGGGGGATACAATGAGCAGTTCTTC. The chain recombines TRBV2 with TRBJ2-1, with 11 positions matching TRBD2. The CDR3 spans 15 residues. V lost 3 bases to trimming and J lost 4 bases; unmatched junction nucleotides: 2. CDR1 and CDR2 from the germline V gene are SNHLY and FYNNEI.

The CDR3 coding sequence is TGTGCCTGGGGGGATTGGGGCCAAGGCTACACCTTC. It encodes CAWGDWGQGYTF. This rearrangement joins TRBV30 to TRBJ1-2; weak D call: TRBD1 (5 bases). The CDR3 spans 12 residues. V lost 5 bases and J 8 bases, leaving 15 bases between the germline ends. Germline V gene lookup returns CDR1 GTSNPN and CDR2 SVGIG (reference sequence).

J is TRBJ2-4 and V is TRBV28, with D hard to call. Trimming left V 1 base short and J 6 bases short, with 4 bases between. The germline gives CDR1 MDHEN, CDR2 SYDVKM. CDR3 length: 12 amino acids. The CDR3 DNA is TGTGCCAGCAGTTTATCCTCAAACATTCAGTACTTC. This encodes CASSLSSNIQYF.

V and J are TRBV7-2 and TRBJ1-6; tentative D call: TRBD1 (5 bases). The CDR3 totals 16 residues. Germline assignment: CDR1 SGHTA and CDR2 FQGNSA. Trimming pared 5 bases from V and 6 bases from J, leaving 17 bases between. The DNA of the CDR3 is TGTGCCAGCAGCACCCACGGGGGGACTCCTAATTCACCCCTCCACTTT. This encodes CASSTHGGTPNSPLHF.

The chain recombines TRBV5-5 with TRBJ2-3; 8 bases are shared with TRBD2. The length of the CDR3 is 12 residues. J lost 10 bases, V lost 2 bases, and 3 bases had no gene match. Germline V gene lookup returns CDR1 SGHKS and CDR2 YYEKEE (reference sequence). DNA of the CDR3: TGTGCCAGCAGCTTTTCGGGGGGGTCGCAGTATTTT. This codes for CASSFSGGSQYF.

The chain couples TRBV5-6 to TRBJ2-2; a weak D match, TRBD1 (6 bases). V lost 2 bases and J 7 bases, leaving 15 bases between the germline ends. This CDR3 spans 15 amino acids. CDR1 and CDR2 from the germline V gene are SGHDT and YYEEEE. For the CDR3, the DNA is TGTGCCAGCAGCTTTGCGGACAGTTTTGGCGGGGAGCTGTTTTTT. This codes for CASSFADSFGGELFF.

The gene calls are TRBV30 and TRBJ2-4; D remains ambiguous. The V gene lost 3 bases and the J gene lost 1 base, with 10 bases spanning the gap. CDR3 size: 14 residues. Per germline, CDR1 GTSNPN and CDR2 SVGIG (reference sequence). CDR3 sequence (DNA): TGTGCCTGGAGGACAACGGCGGCCAAAAACATTCAGTACTTC. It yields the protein CAWRTTAAKNIQYF.

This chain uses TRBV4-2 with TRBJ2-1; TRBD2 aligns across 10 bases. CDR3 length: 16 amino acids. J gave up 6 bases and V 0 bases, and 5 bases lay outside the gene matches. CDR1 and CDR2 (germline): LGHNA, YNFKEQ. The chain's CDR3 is CASSQDPSGGLNEQFF. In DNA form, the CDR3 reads TGTGCCAGCAGCCAAGATCCTAGCGGGGGCCTCAATGAGCAGTTCTTC.

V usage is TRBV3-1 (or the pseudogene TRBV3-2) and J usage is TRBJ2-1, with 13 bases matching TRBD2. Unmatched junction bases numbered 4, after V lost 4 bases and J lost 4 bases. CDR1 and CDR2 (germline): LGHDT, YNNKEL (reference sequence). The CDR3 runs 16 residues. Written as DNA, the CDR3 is TGTGCCAGCAGCCCGGGGACTAGCGGGGTTTACAATGAGCAGTTCTTC. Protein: CASSPGTSGVYNEQFF.

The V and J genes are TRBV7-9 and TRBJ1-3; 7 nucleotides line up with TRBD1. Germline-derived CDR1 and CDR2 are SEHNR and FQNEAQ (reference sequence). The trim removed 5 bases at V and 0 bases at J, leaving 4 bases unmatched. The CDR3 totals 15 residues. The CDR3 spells CASSPRGISGNTIYF. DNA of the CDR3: TGTGCCAGCAGCCCCAGGGGGATCTCTGGAAACACCATATATTTT.

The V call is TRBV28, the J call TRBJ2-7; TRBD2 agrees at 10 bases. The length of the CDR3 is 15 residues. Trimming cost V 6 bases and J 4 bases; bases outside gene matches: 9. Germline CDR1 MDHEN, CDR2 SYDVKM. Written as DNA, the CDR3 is TGTGCCAGCAGACACATAGCGGGGGGTCGATACGAGCAGTACTTC. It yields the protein CASRHIAGGRYEQYF.

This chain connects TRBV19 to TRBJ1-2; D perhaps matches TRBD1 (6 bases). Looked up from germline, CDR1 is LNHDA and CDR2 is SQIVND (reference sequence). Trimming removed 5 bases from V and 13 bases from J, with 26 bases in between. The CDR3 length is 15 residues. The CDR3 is CASSSLGQPSPPATF. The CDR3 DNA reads TGTGCCAGTAGTTCCCTTGGACAGCCCTCGCCCCCTGCCACCTTC.

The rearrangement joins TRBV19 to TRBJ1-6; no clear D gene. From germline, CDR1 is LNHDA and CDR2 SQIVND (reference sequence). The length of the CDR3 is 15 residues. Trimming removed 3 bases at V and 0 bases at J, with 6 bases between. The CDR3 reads CASSIAGSYNSPLHF. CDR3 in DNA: TGTGCCAGTAGTATTGCCGGCTCCTATAATTCACCCCTCCACTTT. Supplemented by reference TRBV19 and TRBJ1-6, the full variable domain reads DGGITQSPKYLFRKEGQNVTLSCEQNLNHDAMYWYRQDPGQGLRLIYYSQIVNDFQKGDIAEGYSVSREKKESFPLTVTSAQKNPTAFYLCASSIAGSYNSPLHFGNGTRLTVT.

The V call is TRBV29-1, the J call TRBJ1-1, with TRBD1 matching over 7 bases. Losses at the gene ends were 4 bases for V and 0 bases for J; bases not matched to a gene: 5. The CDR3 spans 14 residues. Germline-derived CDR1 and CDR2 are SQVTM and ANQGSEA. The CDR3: CSVATGNMNTEAFF. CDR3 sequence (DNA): TGCAGCGTTGCGACAGGGAACATGAACACTGAAGCTTTCTTT.

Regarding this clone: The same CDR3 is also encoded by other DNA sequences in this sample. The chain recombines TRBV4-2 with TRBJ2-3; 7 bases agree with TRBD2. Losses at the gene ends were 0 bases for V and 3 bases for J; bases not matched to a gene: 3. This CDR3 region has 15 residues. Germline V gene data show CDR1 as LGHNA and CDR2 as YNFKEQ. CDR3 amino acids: CASSQDRRGTDTQYF. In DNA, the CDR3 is TGTGCCAGCAGCCAAGATCGGCGGGGGACAGATACGCAGTATTTT.